The clone carrying this T cell receptor beta chain came up many times. The data belong to a study of Graves' ophthalmopathy and Graves' hyperthyroidism. Researchers took RNA transcripts and amplified TCR beta CDR3 regions from them. First-round RT-PCR used HTBI primers; second-round multiplex PCR followed. Each CDR3 protein is one row after TCRdb ran MiXCR on the multiplex PCR reads. This sample has about 700,000 distinct CDR3 sequences, with 35% to 50% found just once. The CDR3 is made up of 15 amino acids. Per germline, CDR1 LNHDA and CDR2 SQIVND (reference sequence). Deletions cut 7 bases from V and 0 bases from J, with 12 bases between.

This receptor was taken from an adult man with Graves' ophthalmopathy. This chain uses TRBV19 with TRBJ1-4, with D unresolved. Sequences were obtained from peripheral blood. The CDR3 nucleotides read TGTGCCAGTAAGGGCTCATCCTCAACTAATGAAAAACTGTTTTTT. This codes for CASKGSSSTNEKLFF.